This TCR beta chain stems from a study of T cell responses to AZD1222 COVID-19 vaccine. Study-level results: Clonal diversity may have been underestimated, and the donors were mostly white British, with more females than males. Spike-wide coverage was observed for vaccine-associated CD4 TCRs, with dominant responses at 160-218 and 743-854.

The data were produced by immunoSEQ multiplex PCR, yet TCRdb's version contains in-frame clones alone and is incomplete. This repertoire shows around 120,000 clones, roughly 84% found once; its top ten account for 5% to 7%. Concerning this clone: The target antigen is unknown.

The sequence was collected from an adult in good health. Specimen: peripheral blood, collected on day 0 of AZD1222 vaccination.

This chain's CDR3 is CASGWPQHF. In DNA form, the CDR3 reads TGTGCCAGTGGGTGGCCCCAGCATTTT. The rearrangement joins TRBV27 to TRBJ1-5; D remains unclear. The germline V gene has CDR1 MNHEY and CDR2 SMNVEV (reference sequence). The CDR3 runs to 9 residues. V lost 9 bases and J lost 9, with 6 bases in between.